These T cell receptor beta chains were read from a single sample in a study of blood T cells in healthy people across ages. One entry per CDR3 protein results from TCRdb running MiXCR on the 5' RACE reads. The data contain approximately 780,000 distinct CDR3 sequences, about a quarter of them singletons. These records were also assigned to another study, of T cells of mothers and their children.

The sequenced material came from blood. The receptors were sampled from a boy between 10 and 17 years old in good health. Each CDR3 is given with its conserved first and last residue. D genes are given only for firm matches. Not all rows give a size; the values are once, few, many and, for expanded clones, a class.

d_gene	abundance	v_gene	len	j_gene	CDR3nt	CDR3aa
TRBD2	.	TRBV5-6	16	TRBJ2-5	TGTGCCAGCAGCCCGACTAAGGGGCGGGGGACAGAGACCCAGTACTTC	CASSPTKGRGTETQYF
TRBD1	.	TRBV14	16	TRBJ2-5	TGTGCCAGCAGCCAAGCTCTTCCAGGGGGCATGGAGACCCAGTACTTC	CASSQALPGGMETQYF
.	.	TRBV20-1	15	TRBJ2-5	TGCAGTGCTAGAGCCGGTCAGGCCGACCAAGAGACCCAGTACTTC	CSARAGQADQETQYF
.	.	TRBV20-1	13	TRBJ1-1	TGCAGTGCTAGTCTTTCTTTGGGAGTTGAAGCTTTCTTT	CSASLSLGVEAFF
.	.	TRBV10-3	13	TRBJ1-1	TGTGCCATCAGTGAAATGGTTGGCAGTGAAGCTTTCTTT	CAISEMVGSEAFF
.	once	TRBV6-1	16	TRBJ1-3	TGTGCCAGCAGGACCTGGGGACGGGAAGCTGGAAACACCATATATTTT	CASRTWGREAGNTIYF
TRBD2	.	TRBV7-2	19	TRBJ2-3	TGTGCCAGCAGCTGGAGAATCGGGACTAGCGGACGTGACACAGATACGCAGTATTTT	CASSWRIGTSGRDTDTQYF
.	.	TRBV28	14	TRBJ2-2	TGTGCCAGCGCGGGACATGACGGAACCGGGGAGCTGTTTTTT	CASAGHDGTGELFF
TRBD1	.	TRBV11-2	14	TRBJ2-7	TGTGCCAGCACCCCGGGCACAGGGGGAGACGAGCAGTACTTC	CASTPGTGGDEQYF
.	.	TRBV10-3	16	TRBJ1-3	TGTGCCATCAGTGAGTCTCAACCAGGACCGGGAAACACCATATATTTT	CAISESQPGPGNTIYF
.	.	TRBV20-1	14	TRBJ1-1	TGCAGTGCTAGAGGGTCAGGCCTGAGCACTGAAGCTTTCTTT	CSARGSGLSTEAFF
.	.	TRBV4-1	14	TRBJ2-5	TGCGCCAGCAGCCAAGTAACCAACCAAGAGACCCAGTACTTC	CASSQVTNQETQYF
.	.	TRBV11-2	14	TRBJ2-4	TGTGCCAGCAGCCCCAGGGTGGGGGAAAACATTCAGTACTTC	CASSPRVGENIQYF
.	few	TRBV6-1	11	TRBJ1-2	TGTGCCAGCAGGACGGGCTATGGCTACACCTTC	CASRTGYGYTF
TRBD2	few	TRBV11-1	17	TRBJ2-1	TGTGCCAGCAGCTTAGCGCTGGTGTCTAGCGGGAACAATGAGCAGTTCTTC	CASSLALVSSGNNEQFF
TRBD2	many	TRBV6-4	15	TRBJ2-1	TGTGCCAGCAGTGTCGAGAGCGGGGCCAACAATGAGCAGTTCTTC	CASSVESGANNEQFF
.	few	TRBV28	12	TRBJ2-1	TGTGCCAGCAGTCCCACGTGGAATGAGCAGTTCTTC	CASSPTWNEQFF
.	.	TRBV2	14	TRBJ1-3	TGTGCCAGCAGCAGACAGGCATCTGGAAACACCATATATTTT	CASSRQASGNTIYF
TRBD2	few	TRBV12-3/TRBV12-4	15	TRBJ2-5	TGTGCCAGCAGTTCCCAGCGGGGGGGACGGGAGACCCAGTACTTC	CASSSQRGGRETQYF
.	.	TRBV12-3/TRBV12-4	13	TRBJ2-7	TGTGCCAGCAGTTGGACAGATTGGGACGAGCAGTACTTC	CASSWTDWDEQYF
.	.	TRBV14	15	TRBJ2-7	TGTGCCAGCAGCCAAGAGGACTTCCTCGCAACCGAGCAGTACTTC	CASSQEDFLATEQYF
.	many	TRBV7-9	12	TRBJ2-7	TGTGCCAGCAGTTTAAGCTCCTACGAGCAGTACTTC	CASSLSSYEQYF
.	few	TRBV29-1	12	TRBJ2-7	TGCAGCGGAGTTGGGTTGACCTACGAGCGGTACTTC	CSGVGLTYERYF
.	few	TRBV28	11	TRBJ1-5	TGTGCCAGCAGTTCTCAGGGGCTCCAGCATTTT	CASSSQGLQHF
.	.	TRBV11-1	15	TRBJ2-6	TGTGCCAGCAGCTTTATAGGGGCTGGGGCCAACGTCCTGACTTTC	CASSFIGAGANVLTF
.	.	TRBV2	14	TRBJ2-3	TGTGCCAGCAGTGAAGCGCTGACTAGAGATACGCAGTATTTT	CASSEALTRDTQYF
.	few	TRBV7-3	13	TRBJ2-5	TGTGCCAGCAGCATTACTGGCGGAAAGACCCAGTACTTC	CASSITGGKTQYF
.	.	TRBV7-3	12	TRBJ2-1	TGTGCCGGCGTCCTCCGCTCCAGTGAGCAGTTCTTC	CAGVLRSSEQFF
.	.	TRBV28	13	TRBJ1-2	TGTGCCAGCAGACCCAGGCCCCAGGATGGCTACACCTTC	CASRPRPQDGYTF
.	.	TRBV7-9	16	TRBJ1-3	TGTGCCAGCAGCTTAATGACGGACGACTCTGGAAACACCATATATTTT	CASSLMTDDSGNTIYF
.	.	TRBV7-9	13	TRBJ2-7	TGTGCCAGCAGCTTAGCGCGGCAGTCCGAGCAGTACTTC	CASSLARQSEQYF
.	.	TRBV7-9	17	TRBJ2-3	TGTGCCAGCAACCCCCCAGAGACGTCACAAAGCACAGATACGCAGTATTTT	CASNPPETSQSTDTQYF
TRBD2	.	TRBV11-2	13	TRBJ2-4	TGTGCCAGCAGTATTGGACTAGTTAACATTCAGTACTTC	CASSIGLVNIQYF
.	once	TRBV29-1	12	TRBJ1-3	TGCAGCGTCTTCGGTCCTGGAAACACCATATATTTT	CSVFGPGNTIYF
.	.	TRBV5-1	14	TRBJ2-1	TGCGCCAGCAGCTTGGACCAAAATTTCAATGAGCAGTTCTTC	CASSLDQNFNEQFF
.	.	TRBV5-1	12	TRBJ1-1	TGCGCCAGCAGCTTGTCAGGATCTGAAGCTTTCTTT	CASSLSGSEAFF
.	.	TRBV12-3/TRBV12-4	15	TRBJ1-2	TGTGCCAGCAGTAGGGGGGCTGTCGATAACTATGGCTACACCTTC	CASSRGAVDNYGYTF
.	.	TRBV10-2	14	TRBJ2-5	TGCGCCAGCCGTCACACCCCCAACCAAGAGACCCAGTACTTC	CASRHTPNQETQYF
.	few	TRBV5-1	15	TRBJ1-5	TGCGCCAGCAGGCCCGACATAGGGTTGGGTCAGCCCCAGCATTTT	CASRPDIGLGQPQHF
.	.	TRBV29-1	14	TRBJ1-3	TGCAGCGTTGAGCCCTTGAGCTCTGGAAACACCATATATTTT	CSVEPLSSGNTIYF
.	.	TRBV15	13	TRBJ2-7	TGTGCCACCAGTCTCGGACGGAGCGACGAGCAGTACTTC	CATSLGRSDEQYF
.	many	TRBV7-2	14	TRBJ2-3	TGTGCCAGCAGCCCCAGGGTAGCTGCAGATACGCAGTATTTT	CASSPRVAADTQYF
TRBD2	few	TRBV4-1	15	TRBJ2-5	TGCGCCAGCAACCAAGGCGGACTAGCTAAAGAGACCCAGTACTTC	CASNQGGLAKETQYF
TRBD2	few	TRBV5-1	13	TRBJ2-5	TGCGCCAGCACCAAGGCCGGGGGGGAGACCCAGTACTTC	CASTKAGGETQYF
.	.	TRBV15	15	TRBJ2-4	TGTGCCACCAGCACCGGGACTCAAGCCAAAAACATTCAGTACTTC	CATSTGTQAKNIQYF